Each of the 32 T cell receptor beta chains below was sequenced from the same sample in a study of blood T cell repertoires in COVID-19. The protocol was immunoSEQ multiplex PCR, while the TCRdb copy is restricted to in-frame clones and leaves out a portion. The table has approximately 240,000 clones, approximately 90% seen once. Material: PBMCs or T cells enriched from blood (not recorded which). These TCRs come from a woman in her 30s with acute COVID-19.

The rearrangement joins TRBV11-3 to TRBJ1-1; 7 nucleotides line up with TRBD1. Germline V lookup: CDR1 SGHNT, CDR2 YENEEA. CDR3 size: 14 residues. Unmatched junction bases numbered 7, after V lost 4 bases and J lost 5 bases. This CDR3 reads CASSSKGARTEAFF. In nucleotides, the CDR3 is TGTGCCAGCAGCTCCAAGGGGGCGAGGACTGAAGCTTTCTTT.

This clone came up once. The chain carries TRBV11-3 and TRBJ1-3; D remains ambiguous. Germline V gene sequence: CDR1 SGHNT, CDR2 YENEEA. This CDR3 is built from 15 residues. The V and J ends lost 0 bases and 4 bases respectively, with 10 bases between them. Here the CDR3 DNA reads TGTGCCAGCAGCTTAGATGGTACAGTCGGAAACACCATATATTTT. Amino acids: CASSLDGTVGNTIYF.

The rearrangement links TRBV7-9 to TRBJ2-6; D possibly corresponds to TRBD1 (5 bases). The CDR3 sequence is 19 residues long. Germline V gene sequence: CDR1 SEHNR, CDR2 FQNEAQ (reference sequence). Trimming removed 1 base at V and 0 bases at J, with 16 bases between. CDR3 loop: CASSLESRAVISGANVLTF. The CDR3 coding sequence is TGTGCCAGCAGCTTAGAGAGCAGGGCCGTTATCTCTGGGGCCAACGTCCTGACTTTC. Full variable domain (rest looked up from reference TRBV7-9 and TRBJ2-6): DTGVSQNPRHKITKRGQNVTFRCDPISEHNRLYWYRQTLGQGPEFLTYFQNEAQLEKSRLLSDRFSAERPKGSFSTLEIQRTEQGDSAMYLCASSLESRAVISGANVLTFGAGSRLTVL.

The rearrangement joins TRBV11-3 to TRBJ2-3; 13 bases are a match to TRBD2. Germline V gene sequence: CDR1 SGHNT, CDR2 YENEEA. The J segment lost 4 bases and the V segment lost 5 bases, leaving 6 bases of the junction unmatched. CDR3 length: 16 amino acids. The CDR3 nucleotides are TGTGCCAGCAGCCCGGGGACTAGCGGGATCTCAGATACGCAGTATTTT. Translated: CASSPGTSGISDTQYF.

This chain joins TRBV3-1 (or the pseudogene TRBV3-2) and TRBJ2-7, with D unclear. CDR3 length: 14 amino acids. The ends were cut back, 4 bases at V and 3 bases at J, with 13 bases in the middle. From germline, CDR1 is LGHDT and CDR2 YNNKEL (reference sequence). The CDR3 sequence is CASSPGSDHYEQYF. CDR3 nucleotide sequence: TGTGCCAGCAGCCCCGGCAGCGACCACTACGAGCAGTACTTC.

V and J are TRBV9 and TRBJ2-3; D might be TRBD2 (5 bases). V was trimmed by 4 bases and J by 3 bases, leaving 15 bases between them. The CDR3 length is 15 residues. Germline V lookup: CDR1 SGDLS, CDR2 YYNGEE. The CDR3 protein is CASSQVAPGTDTQYF. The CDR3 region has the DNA TGTGCCAGCAGCCAAGTAGCGCCCGGGACAGATACGCAGTATTTT.

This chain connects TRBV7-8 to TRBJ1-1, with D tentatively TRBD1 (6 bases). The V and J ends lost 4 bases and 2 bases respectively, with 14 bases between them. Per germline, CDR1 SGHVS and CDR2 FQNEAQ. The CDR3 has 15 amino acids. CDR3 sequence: CASSYGQLGNTEAFF. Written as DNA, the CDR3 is TGTGCCAGCAGCTATGGACAGTTGGGAAACACTGAAGCTTTCTTT.

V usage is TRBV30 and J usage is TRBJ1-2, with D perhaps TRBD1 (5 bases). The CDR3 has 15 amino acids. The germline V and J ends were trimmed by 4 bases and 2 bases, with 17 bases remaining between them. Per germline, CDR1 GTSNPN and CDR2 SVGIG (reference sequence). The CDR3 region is CAWIPGWGENYGYTF. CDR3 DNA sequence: TGTGCCTGGATCCCCGGATGGGGGGAAAACTATGGCTACACCTTC.

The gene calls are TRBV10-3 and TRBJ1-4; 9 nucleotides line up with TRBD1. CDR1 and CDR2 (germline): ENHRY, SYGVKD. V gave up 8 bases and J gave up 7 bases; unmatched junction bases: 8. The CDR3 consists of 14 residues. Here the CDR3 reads CAIRAGQGVEKLFF. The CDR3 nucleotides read TGTGCCATCCGCGCGGGACAGGGAGTTGAAAAACTGTTTTTT.

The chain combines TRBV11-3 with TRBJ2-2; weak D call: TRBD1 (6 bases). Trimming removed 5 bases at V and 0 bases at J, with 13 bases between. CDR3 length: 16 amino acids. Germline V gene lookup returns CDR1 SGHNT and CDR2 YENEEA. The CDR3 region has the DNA TGTGCCAGCAGCGACTCGTGGGGGCCGAACACCGGGGAGCTGTTTTTT. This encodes CASSDSWGPNTGELFF.

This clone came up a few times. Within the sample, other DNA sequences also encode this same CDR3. CDR3 region: CASSSGGARNTEAFF. Written as DNA, the CDR3 is TGCGCCAGCAGCTCTGGGGGGGCGCGGAACACTGAAGCTTTCTTT. The V gene is TRBV5-1, the J gene TRBJ1-1, with D possibly matching TRBD1 (6 bases). V was trimmed by 3 bases and J by 1 base, leaving 13 bases between them. The CDR3 is made up of 15 amino acids. The germline V gene has CDR1 SGHRS and CDR2 YFSETQ. Full variable domain (outside the CDR3, taken from reference TRBV5-1 and TRBJ1-1): KAGVTQTPRYLIKTRGQQVTLSCSPISGHRSVSWYQQTPGQGLQFLFEYFSETQRNKGNFPGRFSGRQFSNSRSEMNVSTLELGDSALYLCASSSGGARNTEAFFGQGTRLTVV.

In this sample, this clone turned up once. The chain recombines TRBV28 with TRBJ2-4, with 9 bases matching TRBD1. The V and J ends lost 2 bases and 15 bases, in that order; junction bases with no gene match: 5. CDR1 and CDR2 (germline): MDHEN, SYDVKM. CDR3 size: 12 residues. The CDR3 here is CASSLGRGQGYF. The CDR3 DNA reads TGTGCCAGCAGTTTAGGTCGGGGACAGGGGTACTTC.

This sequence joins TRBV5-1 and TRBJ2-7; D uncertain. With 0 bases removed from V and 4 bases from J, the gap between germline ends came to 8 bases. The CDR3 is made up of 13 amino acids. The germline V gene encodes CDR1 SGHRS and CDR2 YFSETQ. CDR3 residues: CASSLDRRYEQYF. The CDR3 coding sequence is TGCGCCAGCAGCTTGGATAGGAGATACGAGCAGTACTTC. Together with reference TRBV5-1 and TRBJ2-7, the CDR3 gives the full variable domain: KAGVTQTPRYLIKTRGQQVTLSCSPISGHRSVSWYQQTPGQGLQFLFEYFSETQRNKGNFPGRFSGRQFSNSRSEMNVSTLELGDSALYLCASSLDRRYEQYFGPGTRLTVT.

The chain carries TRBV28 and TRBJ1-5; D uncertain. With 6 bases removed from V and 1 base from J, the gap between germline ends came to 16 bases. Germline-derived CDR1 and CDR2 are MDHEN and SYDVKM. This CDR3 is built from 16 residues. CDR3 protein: CASRVGRRGSNQPQHF. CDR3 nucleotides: TGTGCCAGCAGGGTAGGCAGGCGCGGGAGCAATCAGCCCCAGCATTTT.

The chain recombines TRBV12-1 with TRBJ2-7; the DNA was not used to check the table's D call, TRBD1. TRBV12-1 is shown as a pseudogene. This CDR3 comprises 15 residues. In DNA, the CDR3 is TGTGCCAGCAGCATACCCGGGACAGCCAGCCTGGAGCAGTACTTC. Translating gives CASSIPGTASLEQYF.

The CDR3 spells CATSDTRQGATEAFF. In DNA, the CDR3 is TGTGCCACCAGTGACACTCGACAGGGGGCTACTGAAGCTTTCTTT. V and J are TRBV24-1 and TRBJ1-1; 10 nucleotides agree with TRBD1. The J segment lost 5 bases and the V segment lost 4 bases, leaving 6 bases of the junction unmatched. Per germline, CDR1 KGHDR and CDR2 SFDVKD. This CDR3 has 15 amino acids.

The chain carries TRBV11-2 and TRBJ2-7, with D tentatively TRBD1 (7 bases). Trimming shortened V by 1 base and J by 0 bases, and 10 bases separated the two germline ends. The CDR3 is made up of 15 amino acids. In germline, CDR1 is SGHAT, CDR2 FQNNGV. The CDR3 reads CASSLGGTASYEQYF. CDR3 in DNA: TGTGCCAGCAGCTTAGGCGGGACAGCCTCCTACGAGCAGTACTTC.

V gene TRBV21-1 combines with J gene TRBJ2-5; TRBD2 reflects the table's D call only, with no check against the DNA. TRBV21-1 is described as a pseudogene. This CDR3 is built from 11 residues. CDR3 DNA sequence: TGTGCCAGCAGCGCGGGGGAGACCCAGTACTTC. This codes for CASSAGETQYF.

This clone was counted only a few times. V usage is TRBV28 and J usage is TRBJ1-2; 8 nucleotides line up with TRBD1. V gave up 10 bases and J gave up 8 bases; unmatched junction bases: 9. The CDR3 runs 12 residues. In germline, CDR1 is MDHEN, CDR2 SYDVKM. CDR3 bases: TGTGCCACCGGACAGGGTGGATGGGGCTACACCTTC. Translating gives CATGQGGWGYTF.

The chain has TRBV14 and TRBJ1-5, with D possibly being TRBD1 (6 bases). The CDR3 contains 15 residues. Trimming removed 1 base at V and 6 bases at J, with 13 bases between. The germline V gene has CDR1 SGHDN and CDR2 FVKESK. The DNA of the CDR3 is TGTGCCAGCAGCCAAGCGAGAGGGGGTTCTCAGCCCCAGCATTTT. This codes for CASSQARGGSQPQHF. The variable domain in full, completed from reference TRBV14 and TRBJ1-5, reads EAGVTQFPSHSVIEKGQTVTLRCDPISGHDNLYWYRRVMGKEIKFLLHFVKESKQDESGMPNNRFLAERTGGTYSTLKVQPAELEDSGVYFCASSQARGGSQPQHFGDGTRLSIL.

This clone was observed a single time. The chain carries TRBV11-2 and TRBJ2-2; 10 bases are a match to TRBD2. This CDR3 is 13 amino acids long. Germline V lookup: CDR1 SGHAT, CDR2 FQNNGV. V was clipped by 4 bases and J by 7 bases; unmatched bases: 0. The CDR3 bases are TGTGCCAGCAGCTCTAGCGGGGGCGGGGAGCTGTTTTTT. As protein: CASSSSGGGELFF.

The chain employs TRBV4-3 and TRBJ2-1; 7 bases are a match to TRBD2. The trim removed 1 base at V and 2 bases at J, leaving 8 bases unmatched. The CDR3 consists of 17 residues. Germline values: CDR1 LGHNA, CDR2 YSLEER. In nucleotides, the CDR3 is TGCGCCAGCAGCCAAGGTGGGGGACTAACAACCTACAATGAGCAGTTCTTC. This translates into CASSQGGGLTTYNEQFF.

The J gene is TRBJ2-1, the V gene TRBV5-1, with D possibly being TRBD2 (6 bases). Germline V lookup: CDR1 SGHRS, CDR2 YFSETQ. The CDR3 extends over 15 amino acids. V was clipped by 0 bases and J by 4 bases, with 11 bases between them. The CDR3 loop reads CASSLGTGVYNEQFF. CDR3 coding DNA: TGCGCCAGCAGCTTGGGAACGGGAGTTTACAATGAGCAGTTCTTC.

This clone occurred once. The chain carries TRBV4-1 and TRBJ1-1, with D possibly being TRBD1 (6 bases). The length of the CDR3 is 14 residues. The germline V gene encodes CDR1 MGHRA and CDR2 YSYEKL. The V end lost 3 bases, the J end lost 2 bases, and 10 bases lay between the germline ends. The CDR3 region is CASSHDRPNTEAFF. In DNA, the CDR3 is TGCGCCAGCAGCCACGACAGGCCTAACACTGAAGCTTTCTTT.

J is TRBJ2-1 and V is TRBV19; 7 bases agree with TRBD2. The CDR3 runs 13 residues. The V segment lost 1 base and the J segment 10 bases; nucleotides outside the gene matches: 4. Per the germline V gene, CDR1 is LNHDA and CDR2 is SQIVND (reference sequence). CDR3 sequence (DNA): TGTGCCAGTAGTATAGGACTAGCCGGCGAGCAGTTCTTC. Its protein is CASSIGLAGEQFF.

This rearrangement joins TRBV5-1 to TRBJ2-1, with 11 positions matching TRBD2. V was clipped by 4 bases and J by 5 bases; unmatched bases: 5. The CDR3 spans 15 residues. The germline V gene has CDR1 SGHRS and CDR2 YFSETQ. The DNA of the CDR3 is TGCGCCAGCAGCGGAGGACTAGCGGGTGACAATGAGCAGTTCTTC. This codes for CASSGGLAGDNEQFF.

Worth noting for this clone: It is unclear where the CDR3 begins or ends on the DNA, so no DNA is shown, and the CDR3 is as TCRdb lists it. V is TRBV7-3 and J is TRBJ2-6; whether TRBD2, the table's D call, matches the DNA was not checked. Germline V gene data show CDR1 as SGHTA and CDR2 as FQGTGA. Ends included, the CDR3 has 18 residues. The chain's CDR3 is CASSPKGGPVPGANVLTF.

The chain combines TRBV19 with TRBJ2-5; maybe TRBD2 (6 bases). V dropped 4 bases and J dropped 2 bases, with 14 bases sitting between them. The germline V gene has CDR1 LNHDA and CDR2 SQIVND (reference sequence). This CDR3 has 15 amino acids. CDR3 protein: CASSNLIAAQETQYF. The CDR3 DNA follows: TGTGCCAGTAGTAACCTAATAGCGGCGCAAGAGACCCAGTACTTC.

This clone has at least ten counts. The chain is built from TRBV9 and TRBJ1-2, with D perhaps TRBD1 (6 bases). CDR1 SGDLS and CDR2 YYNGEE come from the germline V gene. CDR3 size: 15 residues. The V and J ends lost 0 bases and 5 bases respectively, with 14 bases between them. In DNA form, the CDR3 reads TGTGCCAGCAGCGTAGGGATCACAGGGCCTTATGGCTACACCTTC. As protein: CASSVGITGPYGYTF.

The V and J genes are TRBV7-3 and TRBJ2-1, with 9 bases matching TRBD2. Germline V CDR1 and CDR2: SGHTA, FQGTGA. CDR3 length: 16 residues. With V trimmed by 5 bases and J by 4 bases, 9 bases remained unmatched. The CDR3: CASSALAGDPYNEQFF. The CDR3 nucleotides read TGTGCCAGCAGCGCCTTAGCGGGAGATCCTTACAATGAGCAGTTCTTC.

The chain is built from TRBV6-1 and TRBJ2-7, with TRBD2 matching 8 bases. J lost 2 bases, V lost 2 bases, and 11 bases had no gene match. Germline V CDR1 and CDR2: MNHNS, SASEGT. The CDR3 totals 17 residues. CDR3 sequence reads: CASSESAASGYPYEQYF. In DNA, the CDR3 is TGTGCCAGCAGTGAAAGTGCGGCTAGCGGGTATCCCTACGAGCAGTACTTC.

CDR3 DNA sequence: TGTGCCAGCAGTGCCCCGCGGGGGCCAGGAAGCAATCAGCCCCAGCATTTT. Residues: CASSAPRGPGSNQPQHF. The chain has TRBV2 and TRBJ1-5; D may be TRBD1 (6 bases). V was trimmed by 4 bases and J by 1 base, leaving 17 bases between them. The V gene's germline CDR1 is SNHLY and CDR2 FYNNEI. The CDR3 consists of 17 residues.